This paragraph covers one T cell receptor beta chain sequence. What it binds is unknown. Both 60 Vbeta primers and 13 Jbeta primers went into the PCR. Some clones are missing from TCRdb's copy, which holds only in-frame ones; the method was immunoSEQ multiplex PCR. The repertoire holds about 180,000 clones, over 75% seen once, with over 2% in the top ten. The data originate from a study of cytomegalovirus exposure and HLA in healthy donors. Study conclusions and caveats: CMV serostatus stood as the only immune exposure information on hand. Per a later analysis, about 18,000 TCR beta sequences showed association with HLA alleles at 0.05 false discovery rate.

Germline V CDR1 and CDR2: SQVTM, ANQGSEA. The CDR3 runs to 13 residues. V was pared by 4 bases and J by 5 bases, with 6 bases of the junction left unmatched. Donors had nominal health at sampling but likely had unrecorded immune exposures. Sample: PBMCs. J is TRBJ1-2 and V is TRBV29-1; 8 bases are a match to TRBD1. This sequence originates from a man between 60 and 70 years old in good health and CMV-seronegative. CDR3 loop: CSVGQGARYGYTF. The CDR3 region has the DNA TGCAGCGTTGGTCAGGGGGCGCGGTATGGCTACACCTTC. Filled out from reference TRBV29-1 and TRBJ1-2, the complete variable domain reads SAVISQKPSRDICQRGTSLTIQCQVDSQVTMMFWYRQQPGQSLTLIATANQGSEATYESGFVIDKFPISRPNLTFSTLTVSNMSPEDSSIYLCSVGQGARYGYTFGSGTRLTVV.